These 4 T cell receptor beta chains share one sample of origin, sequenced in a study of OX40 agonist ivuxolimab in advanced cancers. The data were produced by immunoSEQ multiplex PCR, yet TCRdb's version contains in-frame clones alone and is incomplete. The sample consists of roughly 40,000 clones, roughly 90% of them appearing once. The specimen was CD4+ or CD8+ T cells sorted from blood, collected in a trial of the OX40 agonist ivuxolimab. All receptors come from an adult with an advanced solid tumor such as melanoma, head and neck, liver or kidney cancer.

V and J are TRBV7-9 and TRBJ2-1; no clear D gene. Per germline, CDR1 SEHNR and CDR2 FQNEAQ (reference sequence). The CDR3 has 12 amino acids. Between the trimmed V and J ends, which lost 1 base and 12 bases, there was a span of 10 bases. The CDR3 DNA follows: TGTGCCAGCAGCTTAGTTTTACGGGCGCAGTTCTTC. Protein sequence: CASSLVLRAQFF.

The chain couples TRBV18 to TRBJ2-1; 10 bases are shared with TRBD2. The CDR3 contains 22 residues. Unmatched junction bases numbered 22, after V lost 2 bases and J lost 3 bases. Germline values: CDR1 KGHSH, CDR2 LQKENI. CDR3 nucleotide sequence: TGTGCCAGCTCACCATCCGGGGGACTAGCGACGGATAGGATCCATTTCTACAATGAGCAGTTCTTC. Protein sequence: CASSPSGGLATDRIHFYNEQFF. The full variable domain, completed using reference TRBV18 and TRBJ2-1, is NAGVMQNPRHLVRRRGQEARLRCSPMKGHSHVYWYRQLPEEGLKFMVYLQKENIIDESGMPKERFSAEFPKEGPSILRIQQVVRGDSAAYFCASSPSGGLATDRIHFYNEQFFGPGTRLTVL.

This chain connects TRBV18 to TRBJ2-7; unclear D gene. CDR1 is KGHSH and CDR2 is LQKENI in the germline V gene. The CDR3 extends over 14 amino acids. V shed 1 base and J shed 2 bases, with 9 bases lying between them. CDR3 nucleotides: TGTGCCAGCTCACCACGTTTCGGAGCCTACGAGCAGTACTTC. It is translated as CASSPRFGAYEQYF. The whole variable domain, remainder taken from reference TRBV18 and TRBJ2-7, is NAGVMQNPRHLVRRRGQEARLRCSPMKGHSHVYWYRQLPEEGLKFMVYLQKENIIDESGMPKERFSAEFPKEGPSILRIQQVVRGDSAAYFCASSPRFGAYEQYFGPGTRLTVT.

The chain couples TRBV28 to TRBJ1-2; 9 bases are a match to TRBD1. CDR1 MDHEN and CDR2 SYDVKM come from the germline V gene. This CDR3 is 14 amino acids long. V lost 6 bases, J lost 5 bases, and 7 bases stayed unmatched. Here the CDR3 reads CASRRDRDSYGYTF. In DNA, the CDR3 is TGTGCCAGCAGGAGGGACAGGGACTCTTATGGCTACACCTTC.